The clone carrying this T cell receptor beta chain was seen just once. The data were obtained in a study of PD-1 blockade in classical Hodgkin lymphoma. Generated by immunoSEQ multiplex PCR, the TCRdb table keeps only in-frame clones and is missing some. The profile shows some 58,000 clones, 75% to 95% of them singletons. As to time point: cycle 4 day 1 (C4D1), after around six weeks of nivolumab. All the patients suffered relapse after autologous stem cell transplantation, and brentuximab vedotin exposure differed. This CDR3 has 15 residues. J was trimmed by 4 bases and V by 3 bases; bases with no gene match: 2. Germline-derived CDR1 and CDR2 are KGHSH and LQKENI.

This TCR was sampled from a human donor with classical Hodgkin lymphoma. The chain uses TRBV18 and TRBJ2-2; TRBD2 aligns across 10 bases. The sequences come from peripheral blood mononuclear cells (PBMCs), collected before the fourth cycle of nivolumab. As DNA, the CDR3 is TGTGCCAGCTCACCGGGACTAGCGATCACCGGGGAGCTGTTTTTT. Translation: CASSPGLAITGELFF.